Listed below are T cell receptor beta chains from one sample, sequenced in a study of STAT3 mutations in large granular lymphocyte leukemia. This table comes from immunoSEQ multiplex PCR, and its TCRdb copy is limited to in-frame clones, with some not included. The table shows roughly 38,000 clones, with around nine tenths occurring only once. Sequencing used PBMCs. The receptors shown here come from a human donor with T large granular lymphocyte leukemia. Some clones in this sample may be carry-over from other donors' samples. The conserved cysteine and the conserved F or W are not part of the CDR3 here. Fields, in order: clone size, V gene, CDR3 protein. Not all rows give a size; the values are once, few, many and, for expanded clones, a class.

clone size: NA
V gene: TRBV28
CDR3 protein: ASSSGQDNSPLH

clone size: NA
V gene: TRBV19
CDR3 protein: ASSIGTEGNTEAF

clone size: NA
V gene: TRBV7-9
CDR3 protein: ASSLAGGHSIALDTQY

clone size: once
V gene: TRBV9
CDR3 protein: ASSPGSRVNTGELF

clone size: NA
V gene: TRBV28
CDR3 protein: ASSGWGAGVQPQH

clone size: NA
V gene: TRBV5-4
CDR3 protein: ASSPGGGGSTNEKLF

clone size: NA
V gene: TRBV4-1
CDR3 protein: ASSQPGTSTGELF

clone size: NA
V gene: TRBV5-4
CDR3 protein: ASSLGQALMNTEAF

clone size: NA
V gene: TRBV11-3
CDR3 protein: ASSLNYRSEAF

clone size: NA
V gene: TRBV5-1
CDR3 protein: ASSLDTGTGQAAF

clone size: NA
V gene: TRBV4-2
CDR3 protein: ASSQPGTTENGYT

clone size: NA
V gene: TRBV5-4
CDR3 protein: ASTVGQVNYGYT

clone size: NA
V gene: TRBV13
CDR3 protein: ASGDRGEPVGNEQF

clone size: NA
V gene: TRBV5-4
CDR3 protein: ASSLGGGGAAQPQH

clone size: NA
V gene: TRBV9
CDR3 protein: ASSVTPLGEGGGYT

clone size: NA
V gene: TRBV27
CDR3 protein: ASSFRTGGHGYT

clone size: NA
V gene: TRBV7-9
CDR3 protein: ASSPRGSIEKLF

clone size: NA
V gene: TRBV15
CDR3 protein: ATSSGLAVYNEQF

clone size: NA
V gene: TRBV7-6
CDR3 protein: ASSLEWGFGYT

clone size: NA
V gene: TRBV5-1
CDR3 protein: ASSLAWTNEAF

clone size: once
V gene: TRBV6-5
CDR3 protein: ASSYADGYHEAF

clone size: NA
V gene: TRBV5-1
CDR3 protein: ASSSGTGISETQY

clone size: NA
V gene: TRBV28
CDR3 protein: AEQGFGYGYT